This TCR beta chain was captured by sequencing in a study of shared T cell receptors in the human thymus. The germline V and J ends were trimmed by 5 bases and 1 base, with 15 bases remaining between them. The CDR3 extends over 16 amino acids. Germline assignment: CDR1 MDHEN and CDR2 SYDVKM. Profiling relied on immunoSEQ multiplex PCR, and the TCRdb table lists in-frame clones only, not all of them. Among hundreds of thousands of clones listed, over 75% were seen once. These data were also reused for a study on human thymus T cells.

The specimen sequenced was thymocytes. The receptor was isolated from a boy in the first two years of life with a congenital heart defect. The chain carries TRBV28 and TRBJ2-1; perhaps TRBD2 as D (6 bases). The CDR3 bases are TGTGCCAGCAGTCTTAGGGGAGGTCAATCCTACAATGAGCAGTTCTTC. Amino acid sequence: CASSLRGGQSYNEQFF.